One sample yielded the 9 T cell receptor beta chains listed below, sequenced in a study of long-term antiretroviral therapy in people with HIV. Survey level was the resolution at which the v3.0 immunoSEQ assay ran. Assay: immunoSEQ multiplex PCR; the TCRdb copy retains only in-frame clones and omits some. The sample lists about 14,000 clones; 65% to 90% were seen once. Sample: unsorted PBMCs, taken 0.4 years after starting antiretroviral therapy. These receptors all stem from a man aged 25 to 40 with HIV.

The V and J genes are TRBV6-5 and TRBJ2-4, with 7 bases identical to TRBD1. V lost 4 bases and J lost 3; bases outside the gene matches: 6. The germline CDR1 and CDR2 sequences are MNHEY and SVGAGI. This CDR3 has 15 amino acids. This chain's CDR3 is CASSWAWDSKNIQYF. The CDR3 nucleotides are TGTGCCAGCAGTTGGGCTTGGGACAGCAAAAACATTCAGTACTTC.

This chain joins TRBV10-3 and TRBJ2-5, with D maybe TRBD1 (6 bases). Germline lookup yields CDR1 ENHRY and CDR2 SYGVKD. The length of the CDR3 is 13 residues. The ends were cut back, 10 bases at V and 3 bases at J, with 15 bases in the middle. CDR3 coding DNA: TGTGCCAGCGCAGGGGATTCAGAAGAGACCCAGTACTTC. Translating it yields CASAGDSEETQYF.

CDR3 amino acids: CASSLDPVVQETQYF. In DNA, the CDR3 is TGTGCCAGCAGCTTAGACCCCGTAGTCCAAGAGACCCAGTACTTC. V is TRBV11-2 and J is TRBJ2-5, with unresolved D. The length of the CDR3 is 15 residues. V lost 0 bases, J lost 1 base, and 9 bases lay in between. Germline V gene data show CDR1 as SGHAT and CDR2 as FQNNGV. The whole variable domain, filled in from reference TRBV11-2 and TRBJ2-5, reads EAGVAQSPRYKIIEKRQSVAFWCNPISGHATLYWYQQILGQGPKLLIQFQNNGVVDDSQLPKDRFSAERLKGVDSTLKIQPAKLEDSAVYLCASSLDPVVQETQYFGPGTRLLVL.

This clone was seen a single time. The rearrangement links TRBV5-6 to TRBJ2-5; TRBD2 is a possible D gene (6 bases). CDR1 and CDR2 from the germline V gene are SGHDT and YYEEEE. This CDR3 contains 14 residues. Between the trimmed V and J ends, which lost 2 bases and 5 bases, there was a span of 13 bases. As DNA, the CDR3 is TGTGCCAGCAGCTTAGCGGGTCTCCCGGAGACCCAGTACTTC. Its translation is CASSLAGLPETQYF.

This clone was counted a few times. The chain employs TRBV27 and TRBJ2-7; 9 positions match TRBD1. Germline CDR1 reads MNHEY; CDR2 reads SMNVEV (reference sequence). V was clipped by 4 bases and J by 2 bases; unmatched bases: 6. The CDR3 is made up of 15 amino acids. The DNA of the CDR3 is TGTGCCAGCAGTTGGGGACAGGGTTTAACCTACGAGCAGTACTTC. It translates to CASSWGQGLTYEQYF.

The V call is TRBV27, the J call TRBJ2-1, with 7 positions matching TRBD2. Germline V gives CDR1 MNHEY, CDR2 SMNVEV (reference sequence). This CDR3 is built from 13 residues. Trimming removed 5 bases from V and 10 bases from J; junction bases left unmatched: 8. CDR3 residues: CASSIAGAWEQFF. Here the CDR3 DNA reads TGTGCCAGCAGTATAGCGGGTGCTTGGGAGCAGTTCTTC.

The chain recombines TRBV28 with TRBJ1-6; the match to TRBD1 covers 7 bases. The germline CDR1 and CDR2 sequences are MDHEN and SYDVKM. The CDR3 consists of 16 residues. The trim removed 5 bases at V and 8 bases at J, leaving 12 bases unmatched. The CDR3 loop reads CASSQEYRGGYSPLHF. The CDR3 DNA is TGTGCCAGCAGTCAGGAATACAGGGGAGGGTATTCACCCCTCCACTTT.

The V call is TRBV4-3, the J call TRBJ1-3; unclear D gene. CDR1 LGHNA and CDR2 YSLEER come from the germline V gene. This CDR3 contains 16 residues. With 0 bases removed from V and 4 bases from J, the gap between germline ends came to 13 bases. The chain's CDR3 is CASSQDLAVLGNTIYF. CDR3 DNA: TGCGCCAGCAGCCAAGATCTCGCAGTTTTAGGAAACACCATATATTTT.

The rearrangement joins TRBV30 to TRBJ2-7; no firm D call. Germline loops: CDR1 GTSNPN, CDR2 SVGIG (reference sequence). The CDR3 contains 13 residues. The germline V and J ends were trimmed by 0 bases and 0 bases, with 6 bases remaining between them. CDR3 protein: CAWSVYRSYEQYF. CDR3 nucleotide sequence: TGTGCCTGGAGTGTCTACCGCTCCTACGAGCAGTACTTC. Full variable domain (remainder filled in from reference TRBV30 and TRBJ2-7): SQTIHQWPATLVQPVGSPLSLECTVEGTSNPNLYWYRQAAGRGLQLLFYSVGIGQISSEVPQNLSASRPQDRQFILSSKKLLLSDSGFYLCAWSVYRSYEQYFGPGTRLTVT.